One sample yielded the 20 T cell receptor beta chains listed below, sequenced in a study of Ad26.COV2.S vaccination and SARS-CoV-2 variants. This sample's treatment: roughly 20 received Ad26.COV2.S at low or high dose, single or two shots; 5 received placebo; per-sample allocation not given. The samples date from day 63 after the first vaccine or placebo injection. Using immunoSEQ multiplex PCR, the repertoire was profiled, and TCRdb retains in-frame clones only, with some absent. The sample holds about 680,000 clones, around 90% seen once. The source material was peripheral blood, sampled in a trial of Ad26.COV2.S vaccine versus placebo. Receptors originate from a person between 18 and 65 years old who received the Ad26.COV2.S COVID-19 vaccine or a placebo.

The rearrangement joins TRBV21-1 to TRBJ2-7; no check of the table's D call, TRBD2, against the DNA was made. TRBV21-1 is a pseudogene segment. The CDR3 is 12 amino acids. In DNA, the CDR3 is TGTGCCAGCACCTCAGCATCGGGCGAGCAGTACTTC. The encoded protein is CASTSASGEQYF.

The chain is built from TRBV7-3 and TRBJ2-2; a weak D match, TRBD1 (6 bases). V was clipped by 5 bases and J by 5 bases, with 12 bases between them. The germline V gene encodes CDR1 SGHTA and CDR2 FQGTGA. The CDR3 is made up of 14 amino acids. CDR3 loop: CASSTLTGTGELFF. The CDR3 DNA follows: TGTGCCAGCAGCACCCTCACAGGGACCGGGGAGCTGTTTTTT.

J is TRBJ1-2 and V is TRBV7-9; D may be TRBD1 (6 bases). V lost 5 bases and J lost 7, with 11 bases in between. Germline values: CDR1 SEHNR, CDR2 FQNEAQ (reference sequence). The CDR3 loop spans 12 amino acids. The CDR3 DNA follows: TGTGCCAGCAGCCCAACAGGGTCTGGCTACACCTTC. This gives the protein CASSPTGSGYTF.

This clone was found a few times. The chain has TRBV30 and TRBJ1-2, with D perhaps TRBD1 (6 bases). CDR1 and CDR2 (germline): GTSNPN, SVGIG (reference sequence). Trimming left V 1 base short and J 5 bases short, with 17 bases between. The CDR3 totals 15 residues. The CDR3 nucleotides read TGTGCCTGGAGTGGGAACAGGGAGAGAGGGTATGGCTACACCTTC. Translation: CAWSGNRERGYGYTF.

This clone occurred once. The chain employs TRBV10-1 and TRBJ2-1; D ambiguous. Germline loops: CDR1 WNHNN, CDR2 SYGVQD (reference sequence). Trimming cost V 8 bases and J 0 bases, with 17 bases left between them. CDR3 length equals 16 residues. CDR3 sequence (DNA): TGCGCCAGCCCTACTGGGAACACACGCTCCTACAATGAGCAGTTCTTC. It encodes CASPTGNTRSYNEQFF.

The rearrangement uses TRBV6-1 and TRBJ1-1; TRBD1 matches 7 bases. Germline CDR1 reads MNHNS; CDR2 reads SASEGT. V lost 3 bases and J lost 4; bases outside the gene matches: 5. CDR3 size: 14 residues. This CDR3 reads CASSDRGRVTEAFF. The CDR3, as DNA: TGTGCCAGCAGTGACAGGGGGAGGGTCACTGAAGCTTTCTTT.

The V and J genes are TRBV7-2 and TRBJ2-5; D is possibly TRBD1 (6 bases). Looked up from germline, CDR1 is SGHTA and CDR2 is FQGNSA. The CDR3 consists of 13 residues. The V and J ends lost 3 bases and 7 bases respectively, with 12 bases between them. CDR3 in amino acids: CASSLAGEWTQYF. The DNA for the CDR3 is TGTGCCAGCAGCTTGGCAGGGGAATGGACCCAGTACTTC.

The rearrangement links TRBV20-1 to TRBJ1-2; D remains unclear. The V end lost 1 base, the J end lost 2 bases, and 2 bases lay between the germline ends. The CDR3 has 11 residues. Looked up from germline, CDR1 is DFQATT and CDR2 is SNEGSKA (reference sequence). The CDR3 is CSARANYGYTF. CDR3 coding DNA: TGCAGTGCTAGAGCCAACTATGGCTACACCTTC.

The chain uses TRBV5-6 and TRBJ1-5, with 7 bases fitting TRBD1. V lost 0 bases to trimming and J lost 4 bases; unmatched junction nucleotides: 4. CDR1 and CDR2 from the germline V gene are SGHDT and YYEEEE. The CDR3 totals 15 residues. The CDR3 spells CASSLGGGQNQPQHF. CDR3 sequence (DNA): TGTGCCAGCAGCTTGGGTGGGGGACAGAATCAGCCCCAGCATTTT. Looking up the rest from reference TRBV5-6 and TRBJ1-5 gives the full variable domain: DAGVTQSPTHLIKTRGQQVTLRCSPKSGHDTVSWYQQALGQGPQFIFQYYEEEERQRGNFPDRFSGHQFPNYSSELNVNALLLGDSALYLCASSLGGGQNQPQHFGDGTRLSIL.

The chain joins TRBV6-5 to TRBJ1-2; tentative D call: TRBD1 (5 bases). The germline gives CDR1 MNHEY, CDR2 SVGAGI. CDR3 length: 16 residues. Trimming took off 2 bases at V and 2 bases at J, with 15 bases between the two ends. In DNA, the CDR3 is TGTGCCAGCAGTTACGGGGAAGGGGCTGACAACTATGGCTACACCTTC. This gives the protein CASSYGEGADNYGYTF.

This clone is a singleton in its sample. The chain couples TRBV10-2 to TRBJ1-1; 11 bases match TRBD1. J was trimmed by 4 bases and V by 6 bases; bases with no gene match: 7. The CDR3 is made up of 15 amino acids. CDR1 and CDR2 from the germline V gene are WSHSY and SAAADI. DNA of the CDR3: TGCGCCAGCAGCTGGACAGGGGGCGGCGGCACTGAAGCTTTCTTT. Translation gives CASSWTGGGGTEAFF.

This clone was seen more than once but under ten times. The same CDR3 arises from other DNA sequences in this sample as well. The chain recombines TRBV15 with TRBJ1-5; no reliable D call. The V gene's germline CDR1 is LNHNV and CDR2 YYDKDF (reference sequence). The CDR3 is 12 residues long. V gave up 3 bases and J gave up 3 bases, with 3 bases separating them. CDR3 coding DNA: TGTGCCACCAGCAGGGCCAATCAGCCCCAGCATTTT. This sequence encodes CATSRANQPQHF.

The chain uses TRBV10-3 and TRBJ1-1, with D perhaps TRBD1 (5 bases). The CDR3 contains 16 residues. Germline V gene data show CDR1 as ENHRY and CDR2 as SYGVKD. V was trimmed by 0 bases and J by 1 base, leaving 12 bases between them. Here the CDR3 DNA reads TGTGCCATCAGTGAGTCGGAGTCAGGGTGGAACACTGAAGCTTTCTTT. It yields the protein CAISESESGWNTEAFF.

This chain connects TRBV27 to TRBJ2-7; D gene ambiguous. Germline CDR1 reads MNHEY; CDR2 reads SMNVEV (reference sequence). The CDR3 consists of 12 residues. V was trimmed by 3 bases and J by 5 bases, leaving 8 bases between them. The chain's CDR3 is CASSLLGNEQYF. In DNA, the CDR3 is TGTGCCAGCAGTTTGTTGGGGAACGAGCAGTACTTC.

The V gene is TRBV7-8, the J gene TRBJ1-1, with D uncertain. Germline V gene lookup returns CDR1 SGHVS and CDR2 FQNEAQ. Trimming removed 1 base from V and 3 bases from J, with 15 bases in between. This CDR3 contains 16 residues. For the CDR3, the DNA is TGTGCCAGCAGCTTAGAGGGAAGACTTTCTCACACTGAAGCTTTCTTT. This codes for CASSLEGRLSHTEAFF.

The gene calls are TRBV6-4 and TRBJ2-3, with 10 positions matching TRBD2. Germline CDR1 is MRHNA and CDR2 is SNTAGT. This CDR3 contains 15 residues. The V and J ends lost 6 bases and 8 bases, in that order; junction bases with no gene match: 11. DNA of the CDR3: TGTGCCAGCAGCGTCGGACTAGCGGCCATGGGTACGCAGTATTTT. This sequence encodes CASSVGLAAMGTQYF.

Worth noting for this clone: The germline gene is not matched at one end of the junction; a read error may be the cause. The gene calls are TRBV7-9 and TRBJ1-1; perhaps TRBD1 as D (6 bases). The CDR3 is 16 residues long. CDR1 and CDR2 (germline): SEHNR, FQNEAQ (reference sequence). CDR3: CASTLGFYAGGAEAFF. In DNA, the CDR3 is TGTGCCAGCACCTTAGGGTTCTATGCGGGGGGCGCTGAAGCTTTCTTT.

This clone was observed a handful of times. Other DNA sequences within the sample encode an identical CDR3. This sequence joins TRBV3-1 (or the pseudogene TRBV3-2) and TRBJ2-6; unclear D gene. Trimming pared 1 base from V and 0 bases from J, leaving 4 bases between. The germline V gene has CDR1 LGHDT and CDR2 YNNKEL (reference sequence). The CDR3 runs 15 residues. The CDR3 loop reads CASSQVSSGANVLTF. CDR3 coding DNA: TGTGCCAGCAGCCAAGTCTCCTCTGGGGCCAACGTCCTGACTTTC.

The V and J genes are TRBV30 and TRBJ1-4; TRBD1 might be the D (6 bases). CDR3 length: 12 amino acids. Trimming pared 7 bases from V and 7 bases from J, leaving 13 bases between. CDR1 GTSNPN and CDR2 SVGIG come from the germline V gene (reference sequence). CDR3 sequence reads: CASGQSGEKLFF. Here the CDR3 DNA reads TGTGCCTCCGGACAGTCTGGTGAAAAACTGTTTTTT.

This clone has more than one count but fewer than ten. V gene TRBV7-9 combines with J gene TRBJ2-7; D not resolved. The germline CDR1 and CDR2 sequences are SEHNR and FQNEAQ (reference sequence). The CDR3 consists of 12 residues. Deletions cut 3 bases from V and 0 bases from J, with 3 bases between. The CDR3 DNA sequence: TGTGCCAGCAGCTTTGACTCCTACGAGCAGTACTTC. It specifies CASSFDSYEQYF.